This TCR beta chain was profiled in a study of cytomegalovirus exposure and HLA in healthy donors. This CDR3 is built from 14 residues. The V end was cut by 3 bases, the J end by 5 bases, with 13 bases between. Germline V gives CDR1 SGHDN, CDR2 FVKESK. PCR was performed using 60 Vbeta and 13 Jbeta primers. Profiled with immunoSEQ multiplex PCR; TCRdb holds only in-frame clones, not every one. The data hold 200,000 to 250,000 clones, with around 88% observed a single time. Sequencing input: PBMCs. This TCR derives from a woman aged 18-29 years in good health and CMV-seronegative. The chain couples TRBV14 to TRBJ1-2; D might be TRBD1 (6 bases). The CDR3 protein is CASSHAGTLYGYTF. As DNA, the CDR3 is TGTGCCAGCAGCCATGCCGGGACACTGTATGGCTACACCTTC.